This TCR beta chain was retrieved from a study of cytomegalovirus exposure and HLA in healthy donors (dated by TCRdb to about 2017). Background on the whole study: According to a later analysis, one platform produced both the 110 or so validation repertoires and the 666 repertoires of the first cohort. The aim of the study was to test whether cataloging public T cell receptors could identify signatures of past pathogen exposure. To predict cytomegalovirus infection status, the study brought together high-throughput TCR immunosequencing, statistical association of individual TCRs with disease status, and machine learning. A separate validation cohort of approximately 130 different subjects was used in addition to the 666-subject first cohort.

Comment on this clone: Its antigen is still unknown. No much larger clone exists at a distance of one base, and base qualities are not known.

CDR1 and CDR2 are read off the germline V gene as SGHTA and FQGNSA. The CDR3 holds 14 amino acids from the cysteine to the phenylalanine. The DNA shown is the 42-base CDR3, in frame from base 1. For this chain, trimming is 5 bases at the V end and 5 bases at the J end, and the number of junction bases without a gene match is 5. Donors formed part of the validation cohort, which comprised 120 subjects and was distinct from the first cohort of some 700 subjects. Libraries were built with the immunoSEQ multiplex PCR assay. The paper's data handling went like this. A statistical classification framework was built to diagnose cytomegalovirus status from the catalog of TCR beta chain sequences. In its TCRdb copy, this immuneACCESS table keeps in-frame sequences only and misses some clones. Where compared with another copy, unresolved V genes explain less than half of these, and the others have no known cause. V and J calls and clone size follow that table, whereas D and trimming were derived from the DNA. This sample has around 150,000 clones in its table, and roughly 86% of those were observed once. The ten top clones hold approximately 10% of the sample.

What the study reported, not specific to this receptor: In a later analysis, TCRs clustered in the first cohort were found to also tend to co-occur in the approximately 120 validation repertoires, with 85% to 95% of cluster scores above 0. All 130 or so repertoires were used to score co-occurrence in the validation cohort in a later analysis, because that analysis had no HLA typing for the cohort. In vitro tests confirmed that three of the cytomegalovirus-associated TCR beta chains recognize cytomegalovirus antigens. In the study, around 160 TCR beta chains were listed as associated with cytomegalovirus. Cytomegalovirus status was reported to be diagnosed by the classifier with high specificity and sensitivity in both the original and validation cohorts. While some public TCRs were present in many individuals, most TCR sequences turned up only very rarely across donors. According to the authors, the approach could potentially be generalized to other disease states and immunological phenotypes.

This clonotype was obtained from a woman aged 18-29 years in good health and CMV-seropositive. The material sequenced was PBMCs. The rearranged segments are TRBV7-2 and TRBJ2-5; the junction holds 10 bases that match TRBD1. The DNA sequence is TGTGCCAGCAGCCTCGACAGGGGGCGGGAGACCCAGTACTTC. Its protein reads: CASSLDRGRETQYF.